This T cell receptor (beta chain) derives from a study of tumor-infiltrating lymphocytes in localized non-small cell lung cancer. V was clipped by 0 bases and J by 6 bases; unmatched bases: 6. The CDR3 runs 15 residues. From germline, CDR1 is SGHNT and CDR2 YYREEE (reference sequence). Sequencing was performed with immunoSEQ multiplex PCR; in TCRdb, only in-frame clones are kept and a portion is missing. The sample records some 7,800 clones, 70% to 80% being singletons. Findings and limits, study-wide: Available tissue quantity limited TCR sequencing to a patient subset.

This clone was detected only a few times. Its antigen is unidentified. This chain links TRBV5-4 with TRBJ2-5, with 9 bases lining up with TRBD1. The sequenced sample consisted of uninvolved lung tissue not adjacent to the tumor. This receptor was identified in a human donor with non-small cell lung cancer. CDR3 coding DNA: TGTGCCAGCAGCTTGGAACAGGGGGCGATTAAGACCCAGTACTTC. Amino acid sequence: CASSLEQGAIKTQYF.